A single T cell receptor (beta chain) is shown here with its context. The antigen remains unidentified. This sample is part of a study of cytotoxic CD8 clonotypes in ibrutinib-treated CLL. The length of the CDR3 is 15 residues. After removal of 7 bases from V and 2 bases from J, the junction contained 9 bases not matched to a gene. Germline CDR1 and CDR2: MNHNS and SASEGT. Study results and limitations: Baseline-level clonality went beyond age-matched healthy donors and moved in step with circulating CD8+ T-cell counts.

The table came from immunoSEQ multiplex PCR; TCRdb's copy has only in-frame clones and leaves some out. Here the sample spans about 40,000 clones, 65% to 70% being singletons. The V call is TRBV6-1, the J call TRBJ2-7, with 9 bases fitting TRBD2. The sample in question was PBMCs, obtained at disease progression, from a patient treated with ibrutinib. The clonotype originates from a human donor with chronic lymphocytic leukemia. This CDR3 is CASNLAGASPYEQYF. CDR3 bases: TGTGCCAGCAATTTAGCGGGAGCATCCCCCTACGAGCAGTACTTC.